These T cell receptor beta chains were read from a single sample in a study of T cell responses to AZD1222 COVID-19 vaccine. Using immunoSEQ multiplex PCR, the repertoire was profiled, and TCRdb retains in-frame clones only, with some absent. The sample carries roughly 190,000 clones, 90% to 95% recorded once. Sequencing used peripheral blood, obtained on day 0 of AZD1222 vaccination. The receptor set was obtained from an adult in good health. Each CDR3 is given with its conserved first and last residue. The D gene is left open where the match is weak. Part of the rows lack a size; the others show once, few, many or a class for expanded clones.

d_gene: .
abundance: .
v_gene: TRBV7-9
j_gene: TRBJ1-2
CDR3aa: CASSPNGGSYGYTF
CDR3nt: TGTGCCAGCAGCCCAAACGGGGGGTCCTATGGCTACACCTTC

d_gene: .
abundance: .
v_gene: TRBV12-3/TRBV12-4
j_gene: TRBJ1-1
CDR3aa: CASSLGPEAFF
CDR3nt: TGTGCCAGCAGTCTAGGACCAGAAGCTTTCTTT

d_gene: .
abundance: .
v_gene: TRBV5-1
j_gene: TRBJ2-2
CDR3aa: CASSLGGIITGELFF
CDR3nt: TGCGCCAGCAGCTTGGGTGGGATAATCACCGGGGAGCTGTTTTTT

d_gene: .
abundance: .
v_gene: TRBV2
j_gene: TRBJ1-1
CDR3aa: CASSVKTNTEAFF
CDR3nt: TGTGCCAGCAGTGTTAAGACGAACACTGAAGCTTTCTTT

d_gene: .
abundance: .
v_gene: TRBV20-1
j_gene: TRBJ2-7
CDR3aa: CSARDTYEQYF
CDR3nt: TGCAGTGCTAGAGATACCTACGAGCAGTACTTC

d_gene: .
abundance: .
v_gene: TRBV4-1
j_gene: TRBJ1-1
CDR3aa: CASSQENSLRVEAFF
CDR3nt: TGCGCCAGCAGCCAAGAGAACAGCCTGAGAGTAGAAGCTTTCTTT

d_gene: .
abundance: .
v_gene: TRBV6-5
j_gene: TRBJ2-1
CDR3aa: CASSPRENEQFF
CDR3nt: TGTGCCAGCAGTCCAAGGGAGAATGAGCAGTTCTTC

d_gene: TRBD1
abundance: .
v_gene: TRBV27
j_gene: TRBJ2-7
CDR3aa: CVSSLSTGAISYEQYF
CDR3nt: TGTGTCAGCAGTTTATCGACAGGGGCCATCTCCTACGAGCAGTACTTC

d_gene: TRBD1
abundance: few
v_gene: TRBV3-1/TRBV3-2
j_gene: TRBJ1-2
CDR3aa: CASSRLDRGHYGYTF
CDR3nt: TGTGCCAGCAGCCGACTAGACAGGGGTCACTATGGCTACACCTTC

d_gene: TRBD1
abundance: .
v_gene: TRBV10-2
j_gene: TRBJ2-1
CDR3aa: CASRGQGNNEQFF
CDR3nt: TGCGCCAGCAGGGGACAGGGGAACAATGAGCAGTTCTTC

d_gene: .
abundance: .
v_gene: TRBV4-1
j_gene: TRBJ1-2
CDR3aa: CASSQDLTDDYGYTF
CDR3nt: TGCGCCAGCAGCCAAGATCTAACGGACGACTATGGCTACACCTTC

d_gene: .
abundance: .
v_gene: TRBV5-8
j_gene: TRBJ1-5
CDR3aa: CASSPGLGHQPQHF
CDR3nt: TGTGCCAGCAGCCCAGGGTTGGGGCACCAGCCCCAGCATTTT

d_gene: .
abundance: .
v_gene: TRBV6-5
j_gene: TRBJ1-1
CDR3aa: CASSYGHLNTEAFF
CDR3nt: TGTGCCAGCAGTTACGGACACCTGAACACTGAAGCTTTCTTT

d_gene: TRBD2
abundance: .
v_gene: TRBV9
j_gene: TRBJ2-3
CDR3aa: CASALGLAGITSTDTQYF
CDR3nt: TGTGCCAGCGCCCTGGGACTAGCGGGAATTACTAGCACAGATACGCAGTATTTT

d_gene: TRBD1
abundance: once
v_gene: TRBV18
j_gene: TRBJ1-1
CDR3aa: CASSPLGQGSEAFF
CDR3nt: TGTGCCAGCTCACCGCTGGGACAGGGCTCTGAAGCTTTCTTT

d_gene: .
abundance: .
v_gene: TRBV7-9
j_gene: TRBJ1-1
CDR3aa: CASSKVDTEAFF
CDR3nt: TGTGCCAGCAGTAAGGTCGACACTGAAGCTTTCTTT

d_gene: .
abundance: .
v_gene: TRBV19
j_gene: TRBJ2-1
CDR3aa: CASRLSPSYNEQFF
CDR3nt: TGTGCCAGTAGACTTAGCCCGTCCTACAATGAGCAGTTCTTC

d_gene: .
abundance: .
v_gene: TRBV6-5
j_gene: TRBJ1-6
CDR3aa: CAIALPPLHF
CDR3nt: TGTGCCATCGCCCTTCCACCCCTCCACTTT

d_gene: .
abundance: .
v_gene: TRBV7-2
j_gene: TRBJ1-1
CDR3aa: CASSLAPSTVNTEAFF
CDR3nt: TGTGCCAGCAGCTTAGCGCCCTCGACAGTGAACACTGAAGCTTTCTTT

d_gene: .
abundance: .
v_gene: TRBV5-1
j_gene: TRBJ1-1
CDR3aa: CASSLGQANTEAFF
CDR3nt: TGCGCCAGCAGCTTGGGACAGGCGAACACTGAAGCTTTCTTT

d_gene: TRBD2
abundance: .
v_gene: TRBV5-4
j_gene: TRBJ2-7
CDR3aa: CASSSLSGDSYEQYF
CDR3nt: TGTGCCAGCAGCTCCTTGAGCGGGGACTCCTACGAGCAGTACTTC

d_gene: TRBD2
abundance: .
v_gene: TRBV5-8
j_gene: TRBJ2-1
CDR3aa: CASSFGTWGGNEQFF
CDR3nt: TGTGCCAGCAGCTTTGGGACTTGGGGGGGAAATGAGCAGTTCTTC

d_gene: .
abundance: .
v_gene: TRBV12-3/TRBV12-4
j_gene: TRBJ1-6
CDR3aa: CASSLNWDRALHF
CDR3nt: TGTGCCAGCAGTTTAAATTGGGATCGGGCCCTCCACTTT

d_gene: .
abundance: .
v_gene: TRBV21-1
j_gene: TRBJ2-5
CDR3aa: CASSKLAGEEETQYF
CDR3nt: TGTGCCAGCAGCAAGCTAGCGGGAGAGGAGGAGACCCAGTACTTC

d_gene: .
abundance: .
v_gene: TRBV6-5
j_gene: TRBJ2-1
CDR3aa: CASRLGGGGNNEQFF
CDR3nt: TGTGCCAGCAGGCTGGGGGGCGGGGGCAACAATGAGCAGTTCTTC

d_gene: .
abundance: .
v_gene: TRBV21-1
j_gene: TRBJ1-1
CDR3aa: CASSKPGPRPLMNTEAFF
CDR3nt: TGTGCCAGCAGCAAGCCGGGACCGCGGCCCCTCATGAACACTGAAGCTTTCTTT

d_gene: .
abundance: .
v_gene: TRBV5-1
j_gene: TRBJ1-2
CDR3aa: CASRLEQGYGYTF
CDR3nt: TGCGCCAGCAGGTTGGAACAGGGATATGGCTACACCTTC

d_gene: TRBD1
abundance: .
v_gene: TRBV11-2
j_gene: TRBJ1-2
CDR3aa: CASSFQGGGMKTF
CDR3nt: TGTGCCAGCAGCTTCCAGGGGGGAGGTATGAAAACCTTC

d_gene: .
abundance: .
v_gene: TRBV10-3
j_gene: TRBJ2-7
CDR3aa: CAISGVGEREQYF
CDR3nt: TGTGCCATCAGTGGGGTTGGGGAGCGGGAGCAGTACTTC

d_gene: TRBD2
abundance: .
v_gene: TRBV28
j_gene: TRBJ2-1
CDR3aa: CASSPRTSGSLRYNEQFF
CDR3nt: TGTGCCAGCAGCCCTAGGACTAGCGGGAGCCTACGCTACAATGAGCAGTTCTTC

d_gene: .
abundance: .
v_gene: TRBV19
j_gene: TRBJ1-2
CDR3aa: CASTYKGFNYGYTF
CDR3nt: TGTGCCAGTACCTATAAGGGATTTAACTATGGCTACACCTTC

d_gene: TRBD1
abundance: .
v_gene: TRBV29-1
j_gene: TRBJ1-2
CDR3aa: CSVQPGTGHGYTF
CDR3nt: TGCAGCGTCCAACCCGGGACAGGGCATGGCTACACCTTC

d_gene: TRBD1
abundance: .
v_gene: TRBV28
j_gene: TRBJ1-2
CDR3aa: CASGRGTGYGYTF
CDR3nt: TGTGCCAGCGGTCGCGGGACAGGCTATGGCTACACCTTC

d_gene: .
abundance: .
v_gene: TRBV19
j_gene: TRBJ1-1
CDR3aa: CASQFPTNTEAFF
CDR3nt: TGTGCCAGTCAGTTTCCGACGAACACTGAAGCTTTCTTT

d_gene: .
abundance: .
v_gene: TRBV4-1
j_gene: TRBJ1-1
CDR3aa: CASSQVFDTEAFF
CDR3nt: TGCGCCAGCAGCCAAGTTTTCGACACTGAAGCTTTCTTT

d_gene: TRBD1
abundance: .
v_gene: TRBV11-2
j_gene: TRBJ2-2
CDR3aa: CASSLTGFAGELFF
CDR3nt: TGTGCCAGCAGCTTGACAGGGTTCGCCGGGGAGCTGTTTTTT

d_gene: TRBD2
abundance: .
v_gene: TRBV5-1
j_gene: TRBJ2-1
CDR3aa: CASSPTSGTTNSAYNEQFF
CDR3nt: TGCGCCAGCAGCCCGACTAGCGGGACTACTAATAGCGCCTACAATGAGCAGTTCTTC

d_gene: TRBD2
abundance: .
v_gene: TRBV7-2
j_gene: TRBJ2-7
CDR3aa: CASSPLTGLGGDEQYF
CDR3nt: TGTGCCAGCAGCCCTCTCACGGGACTAGGGGGAGACGAGCAGTACTTC

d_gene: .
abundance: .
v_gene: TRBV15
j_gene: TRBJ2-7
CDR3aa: CATSRYDGVHHEQYF
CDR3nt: TGTGCCACCAGCAGATACGACGGTGTCCACCACGAGCAGTACTTC

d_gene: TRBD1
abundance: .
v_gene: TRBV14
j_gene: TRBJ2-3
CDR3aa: CASGQGTDTQYF
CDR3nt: TGTGCCAGTGGACAGGGAACAGATACGCAGTATTTT

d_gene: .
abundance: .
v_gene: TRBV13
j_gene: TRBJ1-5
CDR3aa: CASSLGPDSNQPQHF
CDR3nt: TGTGCCAGCAGCTTAGGTCCCGACAGCAATCAGCCCCAGCATTTT

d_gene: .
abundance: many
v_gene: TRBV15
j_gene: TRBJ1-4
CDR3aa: CATSRGQGNEKLFF
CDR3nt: TGTGCCACCAGCAGAGGGCAGGGAAATGAAAAACTGTTTTTT

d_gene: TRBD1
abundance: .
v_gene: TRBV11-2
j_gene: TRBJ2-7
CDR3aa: CASSKAPGQRQYEQYF
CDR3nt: TGTGCCAGCAGCAAGGCACCGGGACAGAGACAGTACGAGCAGTACTTC

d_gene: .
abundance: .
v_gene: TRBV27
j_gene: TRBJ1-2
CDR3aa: CASRAGLDYGYTF
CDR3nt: TGTGCCAGCAGGGCAGGGCTCGACTATGGCTACACCTTC

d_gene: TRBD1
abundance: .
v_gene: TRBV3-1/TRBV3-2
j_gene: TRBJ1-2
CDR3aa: CASSQGGTGAYGYTF
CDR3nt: TGTGCCAGCAGCCAAGGTGGGACAGGGGCTTATGGCTACACCTTC